The clone carrying this T cell receptor beta chain was seen only a few times. Its antigen is not identified. Of the isolated RNA, all was reverse transcribed, and so the sequenced material was expressed TCRB transcripts. The data were produced by immunoSEQ multiplex PCR, yet TCRdb's version contains in-frame clones alone and is incomplete. This table holds about 260,000 clones, 20% found once. From germline, CDR1 is SEHNR and CDR2 FQNEAQ (reference sequence). The CDR3 has 15 amino acids. V gave up 5 bases and J gave up 0 bases, with 11 bases separating them. The data derive from a study of beta chain features in type 1 diabetes. Cells sorted by CD45RO/CCR7/CD25/CD127/CD95/CD27 comprised CD4+ naive, central memory, regulatory and stem cell-like memory cells. Study results and caveats: The naive, central memory and Treg TCRB repertoires looked more alike in patients than they did in healthy donors. All four CD4+ subsets from Type 1 diabetes patients carried moderately but significantly shorter TCRB CDR3s.

The material sequenced was naive CD4+ T cells from blood. The chain is built from TRBV7-9 and TRBJ1-5; maybe TRBD1 (5 bases). This TCR was sampled from a woman in her 40s with type 1 diabetes. CDR3 region: CASSASQGSNQPQHF. The CDR3 nucleotides read TGTGCCAGCAGCGCAAGCCAGGGTAGCAATCAGCCCCAGCATTTT.